One sample yielded the 26 T cell receptor beta chains listed below, sequenced in a study of esophageal squamous cell carcinoma under preoperative chemotherapy. Time point given: before preoperative PTX-NDP chemotherapy. One entry per CDR3 protein results from TCRdb running MiXCR on the PCR reads. The sample has about 6,600 distinct CDR3 sequences, approximately 32% seen once; the top ten hold more than 13%. This material was acquired from a patient given preoperative chemotherapy. These TCRs come from a human donor with esophageal squamous cell carcinoma. The donor label of this sample is uncertain.

In this sample, this clonotype turned up many times. The chain has TRBV7-2 and TRBJ1-1; possibly TRBD1 for D (5 bases). V was cut by 5 bases and J by 1 base, with 14 bases left in between. The CDR3 length is 15 residues. The germline CDR1 and CDR2 sequences are SGHTA and FQGNSA. The CDR3 nucleotides read TGTGCCAGCAGCCCCAAGGGGCAAACGAACACTGAAGCTTTCTTT. Its protein product is CASSPKGQTNTEAFF.

This clonotype has at least ten counts. V gene TRBV11-3 combines with J gene TRBJ1-2; the match to TRBD1 covers 7 bases. Germline V gene lookup returns CDR1 SGHNT and CDR2 YENEEA. The CDR3 has 15 amino acids. The V and J ends lost 5 bases and 1 base, in that order; junction bases with no gene match: 7. The CDR3 spells CASSLTTGNNYGYTF. The DNA for the CDR3 is TGTGCCAGCAGCCTGACGACAGGGAATAACTATGGCTACACCTTC.

Within the sample, this clonotype is large. This rearrangement joins TRBV6-5 to TRBJ2-1, with a possible D match to TRBD2 (5 bases). The V end lost 4 bases, the J end lost 0 bases, and 10 bases lay between the germline ends. CDR3 size: 15 residues. Germline CDR1 is MNHEY and CDR2 is SVGAGI. The CDR3 region is CASSSSGSSYNEQFF. The CDR3 DNA follows: TGTGCCAGCAGTTCGTCGGGGAGCTCCTACAATGAGCAGTTCTTC.

This clonotype was observed at least ten times. The chain recombines TRBV7-9 with TRBJ2-5; D is unclear. The DNA end lines up better with TRBJ2-7; the J call may be wrong. This CDR3 spans 11 amino acids. Germline V gives CDR1 SEHNR, CDR2 FQNEAQ (reference sequence). CDR3: CASSFRDEQYF. The DNA of the CDR3 is TGTGCCAGCAGCTTTAGGGACGAGCAGTACTTC.

This clonotype was detected many times. The V call is TRBV7-6, the J call TRBJ2-6; perhaps TRBD1 as D (5 bases). The CDR3 is 15 amino acids. Germline CDR1 is SGHVS and CDR2 is FNYEAQ. V was shortened by 4 bases and J by 3 bases, with 10 bases between the two germline ends. Here the CDR3 reads CASSYQGYGANVLTF. The CDR3 nucleotides are TGTGCCAGCAGCTACCAGGGCTATGGGGCCAACGTCCTGACTTTC.

The chain combines TRBV7-2 with TRBJ2-1, with TRBD2 as a possible D gene (6 bases). Looked up from germline, CDR1 is SGHTA and CDR2 is FQGNSA. With 8 bases removed from V and 10 bases from J, the gap between germline ends came to 24 bases. The CDR3 consists of 15 residues. CDR3 protein: CASGCPGSGVEEQFF. CDR3 DNA: TGTGCCAGCGGCTGTCCCGGCTCGGGGGTGGAGGAGCAGTTCTTC.

This clonotype occurred many times. This chain joins TRBV27 and TRBJ1-1; TRBD1 matches at 10 bases. This CDR3 is 17 amino acids long. V shed 3 bases, J shed 4 bases, and the junction held 11 bases outside the gene matches. The germline V gene has CDR1 MNHEY and CDR2 SMNVEV (reference sequence). The CDR3 is CASSLRGDRGLGTEAFF. CDR3 nucleotide sequence: TGTGCCAGCAGTTTGAGAGGCGACAGGGGGCTCGGCACTGAAGCTTTCTTT.

This clonotype is medium-sized (0.01 to 0.1%) within its sample. This chain connects TRBV10-1 to TRBJ2-1, with 7 bases lining up with TRBD1. The CDR3 loop spans 13 amino acids. After removal of 3 bases from V and 4 bases from J, the junction contained 0 bases not matched to a gene. CDR1 is WNHNN, CDR2 SYGVQD, per germline (reference sequence). The CDR3 here is CASSEQGYNEQFF. In DNA form, the CDR3 reads TGCGCCAGCAGTGAACAGGGGTACAATGAGCAGTTCTTC.

A note on this clonotype: The junction departs from germline at one end; a sequencing error may be responsible. This rearrangement joins TRBV6-6 to TRBJ2-1; 8 nucleotides match TRBD2. The CDR3 runs 15 residues. Germline CDR1 is MNHNY and CDR2 is SVGAGI (reference sequence). The CDR3 DNA sequence: TGTGCCAGGAGTAAGAGCGGGAGCTCCGACAATGGGCAGTTCTTC. Translated, it gives CARSKSGSSDNGQFF.

The chain couples TRBV6-1 to TRBJ1-6, with D possibly matching TRBD1 (5 bases). The V end was cut by 5 bases, the J end by 19 bases, with 27 bases between. CDR1 is MNHNS and CDR2 is SASEGT in the germline V gene. CDR3 length equals 15 residues. The CDR3 region is CASSPTVGKGYEQHF. The CDR3 bases are TGTGCCAGCAGTCCGACGGTTGGAAAGGGGTACGAGCAGCACTTT.

This clonotype is medium-sized in the sample. The V call is TRBV6-5, the J call TRBJ2-1, with D uncertain. Trimming removed 7 bases at V and 15 bases at J, with 22 bases between. The V gene's germline CDR1 is MNHEY and CDR2 SVGAGI. This CDR3 contains 13 residues. The CDR3 sequence: CASTDPVGDKRFF. The CDR3 nucleotides read TGTGCCAGCACGGACCCCGTAGGAGATAAAAGGTTCTTC.

On this clonotype itself: One junction end does not reproduce the germline sequence, and a read error may be involved. The V gene is TRBV6-1, the J gene TRBJ2-1; D tentatively reads TRBD1 or TRBD2 (5 bases each). CDR1 and CDR2 from the germline V gene are MNHNS and SASEGT. The CDR3 consists of 13 residues. As DNA, the CDR3 is TGTGCCAGCAGCGTCGGGACGGACAATGGGCAGTTCTTC. Translation gives CASSVGTDNGQFF.

This chain uses TRBV6-5 with TRBJ2-1; D gene ambiguous. The end of the DNA is better explained by TRBJ2-5, so the J call may be wrong. Germline values: CDR1 MNHEY, CDR2 SVGAGI. This CDR3 contains 16 residues. CDR3 sequence (DNA): TGTGCCAGCAGTTACGCATCATTTTTTAAGCAAGAGACCCAGTACTTC. This sequence encodes CASSYASFFKQETQYF.

As to this clonotype: Since no conserved phenylalanine or tryptophan closes the CDR3, a read error is the likely cause. The chain couples TRBV7-6 to TRBJ2-1; D remains unclear. The V gene lost 1 base and the J gene lost 4 bases, with 5 bases spanning the gap. Germline V gene lookup returns CDR1 SGHVS and CDR2 FNYEAQ. This CDR3 is 13 amino acids long. The CDR3 is CASSLGRYNEQFV. The CDR3 DNA is TGTGCCAGCAGCTTAGGCAGATACAATGAGCAGTTCGTC.

For this clonotype: The junction departs from the called germline gene at one end, perhaps through a read error. The chain links TRBV6-1 to TRBJ2-7; TRBD2 matches at 7 bases. The CDR3 runs to 14 residues. Per germline, CDR1 MNHNS and CDR2 SASEGT. The CDR3 region has the DNA TGTGCGAGCAGTGGGGGGGGGAGCTCCGACGAGCAGTACTTC. It encodes CASSGGGSSDEQYF.

On this clonotype: Since the CDR3 does not end with the conserved phenylalanine or tryptophan, this likely comes from a read error. This sequence joins TRBV7-2 and TRBJ2-5; D is possibly TRBD2 (6 bases). Judging by the DNA end, TRBJ2-4 fits better; the J call may be wrong. Germline V gene lookup returns CDR1 SGHTA and CDR2 FQGNSA. The CDR3 runs to 16 residues. This CDR3 reads CASSRGHGGNGDIQYC. The CDR3 coding sequence is TGTGCGAGCAGCCGAGGGCACGGGGGAAATGGAGACATTCAGTACTGC.

The table lists this clonotype with many counts. The CDR3 region has the DNA TGTGCCAGCAGCTTTACAGGGAACTATGGCTACACCTTC. It specifies CASSFTGNYGYTF. V is TRBV7-6 and J is TRBJ1-2, with a weak D call TRBD1 (6 bases). The germline V gene encodes CDR1 SGHVS and CDR2 FNYEAQ. This CDR3 comprises 13 residues. V lost 3 bases and J 2 bases, leaving 7 bases between the germline ends.

This clonotype was detected many times. The genes are TRBV10-3 and TRBJ2-2, with D perhaps TRBD1 or TRBD2 (5 bases each). The CDR3 length is 14 residues. Trimming left V 6 bases short and J 6 bases short, with 14 bases between. The germline V gene encodes CDR1 ENHRY and CDR2 SYGVKD. The chain's CDR3 is CAIRTRDVSGELFF. The CDR3 DNA reads as TGTGCCATCAGAACCCGGGACGTTTCCGGGGAGCTGTTTTTT.

This clonotype is deemed medium-sized. This rearrangement joins TRBV11-3 to TRBJ2-1; TRBD2 aligns across 10 bases. The DNA end is more similar to TRBJ2-7, so the J call may be wrong. Germline V gene data show CDR1 as SGHNT and CDR2 as YENEEA. This CDR3 has 13 amino acids. The CDR3 DNA reads as TGTGCCAGCACTTTAGCGGGAGGTCCTGAGCAGTACTTC. Translating it yields CASTLAGGPEQYF.

V gene TRBV6-1 combines with J gene TRBJ2-1; D is possibly TRBD2 (7 bases). The tail of the sequence fits TRBJ2-7 better, so the J call may be wrong. Germline V gene sequence: CDR1 MNHNS, CDR2 SASEGT. The CDR3 loop spans 14 amino acids. CDR3 in DNA: TGTGCCAGCACGGGCGGGGGCCCCCGAACTGAGCAGTACTTC. Translating it yields CASTGGGPRTEQYF.

By share, this clonotype ranks as medium-sized. The chain links TRBV6-1 to TRBJ2-3; 9 bases are a match to TRBD2. Trimming removed 6 bases from V and 5 bases from J; junction bases left unmatched: 12. Germline V gene lookup returns CDR1 MNHNS and CDR2 SASEGT. This CDR3 is built from 16 residues. The CDR3 protein is CASSALRGRAGDTQYF. The CDR3 DNA reads as TGTGCCAGCAGCGCCCTGCGCGGGAGGGCTGGAGATACGCAGTATTTT.

The rearrangement links TRBV6-1 to TRBJ1-2; TRBD1 is a possible D gene (5 bases). Germline CDR1 is MNHNS and CDR2 is SASEGT. This CDR3 is 15 amino acids long. V dropped 5 bases and J dropped 13 bases, with 26 bases sitting between them. This chain's CDR3 is CASSLAGRDIWGGTF. The CDR3 DNA sequence: TGTGCCAGCAGTCTAGCGGGAAGGGATATATGGGGCGGCACCTTC.

Concerning this clonotype itself: The CDR3 does not end in the conserved phenylalanine or tryptophan, so this is likely a read error. The chain recombines TRBV7-3 with TRBJ2-1, with D possibly TRBD2 on 6 matching bases. The CDR3 totals 14 residues. Trimming stripped 2 bases from V and 8 bases from J, with 13 bases between. Germline-derived CDR1 and CDR2 are SGHTA and FQGTGA. Here the CDR3 DNA reads TGTGCCAGCAGCTTAGTTGGTAGCGGCGATGAGCAGTTCTGC. Translated, it gives CASSLVGSGDEQFC.

This clonotype was counted many times. V gene TRBV6-1 combines with J gene TRBJ1-1; TRBD1 aligns across 9 bases. Germline lookup yields CDR1 MNHNS and CDR2 SASEGT. The junction had 7 bases not matched to a gene; V was cut back by 7 bases and J by 1 base. The CDR3 is 15 residues long. This CDR3 is CASTREGQGNTEAFF. The DNA of the CDR3 is TGTGCCAGCACCCGAGAGGGACAGGGGAACACTGAAGCTTTCTTT.

This clonotype was seen ten or more times. The chain combines TRBV5-6 with TRBJ2-7; D is undetermined. The V end was cut by 0 bases, the J end by 4 bases, with 17 bases between. From germline, CDR1 is SGHDT and CDR2 YYEEEE. CDR3 length equals 16 residues. CDR3 region: CASSLAVERAPYEQYF. The CDR3, as DNA: TGTGCCAGCAGCTTGGCCGTTGAACGGGCTCCGTACGAGCAGTACTTC.

Concerning this clonotype: A read error may explain this, as a much larger clone is one base away. V is TRBV4-1 and J is TRBJ2-5, with unresolved D. The germline V gene encodes CDR1 MGHRA and CDR2 YSYEKL. This CDR3 contains 16 residues. The V gene lost 8 bases and the J gene lost 2 bases, with 21 bases spanning the gap. The CDR3 DNA reads as TGCGCCAGCGGCCCCCGGGCTGGGATGGGTCAAGAGACCCAGTACTTC. Amino acid sequence: CASGPRAGMGQETQYF.